This T cell receptor beta chain comes out of a study of blood T cells in healthy people across ages. Whole-study results and caveats: With unsorted PBMCs, a conclusive comparison of naive versus antigen-experienced cells was not possible.

This clonotype was counted a few times. The antigen is undetermined. This CDR3 has 14 residues. CDR1 and CDR2 (germline): DFQATT, SNEGSKA (reference sequence). V was cut by 3 bases and J by 7 bases, with 13 bases left in between. The use of a sample-barcoded 5' primer and a J-beta primer mix characterized a second PCR of about 7 to 12 cycles. TCRdb used MiXCR to reprocess the 5' RACE reads, holding one entry per CDR3 protein. The sample gives over a million distinct CDR3 sequences, approximately 42% of which show up once; approximately 4.1% is in the top ten. The specimen sequenced was blood. The sequence derives from a woman aged 18-29 years in good health. V gene TRBV20-1 combines with J gene TRBJ1-6; D might be TRBD1 (5 bases). The CDR3: CSARKGEPNSPLHF. In DNA form, the CDR3 reads TGCAGTGCTAGGAAAGGGGAACCAAATTCACCCCTCCACTTT.